These 18 T cell receptor beta chains were sequenced from one sample in a study of blood T cells in healthy people across ages. Primed by a sample-barcoded 5' primer and a J-beta primer mix, a second PCR proceeded for about 7 to 11 cycles. Via MiXCR, TCRdb re-called the 5' RACE reads, giving one row per CDR3 protein. The sample has 700,000 to 800,000 distinct CDR3 sequences; 40% to 45% are singletons. Sequencing was performed on blood. These receptors were collected from an older woman in good health.

The rearrangement uses TRBV28 and TRBJ2-1; 10 nucleotides agree with TRBD1. The CDR3 runs 15 residues. The ends lost 5 bases at V and 3 bases at J; junction bases unmatched: 4. In germline, CDR1 is MDHEN, CDR2 SYDVKM. The DNA of the CDR3 is TGTGCCAGCAGTCCCGGGACAGGGGACTACAATGAGCAGTTCTTC. This codes for CASSPGTGDYNEQFF.

On this clonotype: At one of its ends the junction is not consistent with the germline gene, which may arise from a read error. The chain is built from TRBV18 and TRBJ2-7, with 9 positions matching TRBD1. Germline assignment: CDR1 KGHSH and CDR2 LQKENI. The CDR3 runs to 14 residues. The CDR3 spells CVSSQWTGENEQYF. For the CDR3, the DNA is TGTGTCAGCTCACAGTGGACAGGGGAGAACGAGCAGTACTTC.

This chain uses TRBV2 with TRBJ2-1; 9 nucleotides agree with TRBD2. V shed 6 bases, J shed 10 bases, and the junction held 13 bases outside the gene matches. CDR3 length equals 15 residues. Germline values: CDR1 SNHLY, CDR2 FYNNEI. CDR3 protein: CASRDGTSSIREQFF. In DNA, the CDR3 is TGTGCCAGCAGGGACGGGACTAGCTCCATCAGGGAGCAGTTCTTC.

This chain joins TRBV20-1 and TRBJ1-1; 7 bases are shared with TRBD1. There are 14 residues in the CDR3. V shed 0 bases and J 4 bases; nucleotides not matched to a gene: 5. Germline CDR1 DFQATT, CDR2 SNEGSKA (reference sequence). The CDR3 sequence is CSARDKGAFTEAFF. CDR3 bases: TGCAGTGCTAGAGATAAGGGGGCTTTCACTGAAGCTTTCTTT.

The CDR3, as DNA: TGTGCCAGCAGTTTAGGGACTAGCGGGAGGGACCACTCCTACAATGAGCAGTTCTTC. This codes for CASSLGTSGRDHSYNEQFF. This chain uses TRBV12-3 or TRBV12-4 with TRBJ2-1; TRBD2 aligns across 15 bases. The V segment lost 1 base and the J segment 0 bases; nucleotides outside the gene matches: 4. This CDR3 region has 19 residues.

This clonotype was observed a few times. The chain uses TRBV27 and TRBJ2-3; TRBD2 agrees at 7 bases. The V and J ends lost 7 bases and 5 bases, in that order; junction bases with no gene match: 9. CDR1 is MNHEY and CDR2 is SMNVEV in the germline V gene (reference sequence). The CDR3 totals 14 residues. The CDR3 region is CASTPLGGGDTQYF. The CDR3, as DNA: TGTGCCAGCACTCCCTTGGGCGGGGGAGATACGCAGTATTTT.

Note on this clonotype: Mismatch with germline at one junction end may stem from a read error. V usage is TRBV30 and J usage is TRBJ2-5; a possible D gene is TRBD1 (6 bases). Germline assignment: CDR1 GTSNPN and CDR2 SVGIG (reference sequence). The CDR3 loop spans 13 amino acids. The DNA of the CDR3 is TGTGCCTGGAGTCAGGGGTACCAAGAGACCCCGTACTTC. Translation: CAWSQGYQETPYF. Full variable domain (outside the CDR3, taken from reference TRBV30 and TRBJ2-5): SQTIHQWPATLVQPVGSPLSLECTVEGTSNPNLYWYRQAAGRGLQLLFYSVGIGQISSEVPQNLSASRPQDRQFILSSKKLLLSDSGFYLCAWSQGYQETPYFGPGTRLLVL.

This clonotype has only a few counts. This chain uses TRBV6-6 with TRBJ2-4; D unresolved. The CDR3 runs to 12 residues. V was clipped by 4 bases and J by 7 bases, with 8 bases between them. CDR1 is MNHNY, CDR2 SVGAGI, per germline (reference sequence). In DNA form, the CDR3 reads TGTGCCAGCAGTTCCTACGGGAACATTCAGTACTTC. Residues: CASSSYGNIQYF.

The V gene is TRBV7-9, the J gene TRBJ2-3; D perhaps matches TRBD1 (5 bases). CDR1 and CDR2 from the germline V gene are SEHNR and FQNEAQ (reference sequence). V was clipped by 5 bases and J by 1 base, with 16 bases between them. The CDR3 length is 16 residues. The CDR3 bases are TGTGCCAGCAGCCCTCCCAGGGTACTTGGCACAGATACGCAGTATTTT. It specifies CASSPPRVLGTDTQYF.

This clonotype was detected ten times or more. V is TRBV4-2 and J is TRBJ2-1; 9 nucleotides agree with TRBD2. Germline assignment: CDR1 LGHNA and CDR2 YNFKEQ. V shed 0 bases, J shed 10 bases, and the junction held 7 bases outside the gene matches. The length of the CDR3 is 15 residues. CDR3 sequence (DNA): TGTGCCAGCAGCCAAGAGGGGACTAGCAGGGACGAGCAGTTCTTC. Protein product: CASSQEGTSRDEQFF.

The DNA for the CDR3 is TGTGCCAGCAGCTACGGGGGAACGGGCGAGACCCAGTACTTC. It codes for CASSYGGTGETQYF. V gene TRBV4-2 combines with J gene TRBJ2-5; tentative D call: TRBD2 (6 bases). Trimming left V 5 bases short and J 5 bases short, with 15 bases between. The CDR3 sequence is 14 residues long. The germline CDR1 and CDR2 sequences are LGHNA and YNFKEQ.

This clonotype was seen many times. Because the CDR3's place on the DNA is in doubt, the DNA is left out and the CDR3 is given as listed by TCRdb. The chain links TRBV7-2 to TRBJ2-5; the table's D call of TRBD2 was not tested on the DNA. The V gene's germline CDR1 is SGHTA and CDR2 FQGNSA. The CDR3 extends over 15 residues, inclusive of both ends. This CDR3 reads CASSFGSGGQETQYF.

The rearrangement joins TRBV20-1 to TRBJ1-5, with unresolved D. The germline CDR1 and CDR2 sequences are DFQATT and SNEGSKA (reference sequence). V was clipped by 3 bases and J by 5 bases, with 17 bases between them. This CDR3 region has 15 residues. The CDR3, as DNA: TGCAGTGCTAGTTCCCGTCTCACCGTGCATCAGCCCCAGCATTTT. Encoded protein: CSASSRLTVHQPQHF.

This clonotype occurred many times. V gene TRBV12-5 combines with J gene TRBJ2-1, with TRBD1 identical over 7 bases. This CDR3 has 17 residues. The V segment lost 2 bases and the J segment 7 bases; nucleotides outside the gene matches: 14. Germline V gene sequence: CDR1 LGHNT, CDR2 FRNRAP. The CDR3 DNA sequence: TGTGCTAGTGGTTTGCCAAGGAAGGAGTCACAGGGGAATGAGCAGTTCTTC. Residues: CASGLPRKESQGNEQFF.

The chain has TRBV28 and TRBJ2-7; 8 bases fit TRBD2. The DNA matches TRBJ2-5 better at its end, which makes the J call doubtful. CDR3 length equals 13 residues. CDR1 is MDHEN, CDR2 SYDVKM, per germline. The CDR3 DNA reads as TGTGCCAGCAACCCGGGGGGGCGAGAGACCCAGTACTTC. As protein: CASNPGGRETQYF.

The sample holds a few counts of this clonotype. The chain has TRBV2 and TRBJ2-3; 10 bases line up with TRBD1. From germline, CDR1 is SNHLY and CDR2 FYNNEI. The CDR3 has 16 amino acids. Germline trimming cut 4 bases from V and 3 bases from J; bases unmatched to any gene: 7. CDR3 nucleotide sequence: TGTGCCAGCAGTGCTCGGGACAGGGGTCGGACAGATACGCAGTATTTT. Protein sequence: CASSARDRGRTDTQYF. The whole variable domain, filled in from reference TRBV2 and TRBJ2-3, reads EPEVTQTPSHQVTQMGQEVILRCVPISNHLYFYWYRQILGQKVEFLVSFYNNEISEKSEIFDDQFSVERPDGSNFTLKIRSTKLEDSAMYFCASSARDRGRTDTQYFGPGTRLTVL.

This clonotype came up a few times. V usage is TRBV25-1 and J usage is TRBJ1-2, with D possibly TRBD1 on 5 matching bases. The CDR3 spans 17 residues. With 2 bases removed from V and 5 bases from J, the gap between germline ends came to 21 bases. Germline-derived CDR1 and CDR2 are MGHDK and SYGVNS. The CDR3 is CASSETLIEGARYGYTF. CDR3 coding DNA: TGTGCCAGCAGTGAAACCCTGATTGAAGGGGCGAGATATGGCTACACCTTC.

This sequence joins TRBV20-1 and TRBJ2-5; D unclear. CDR1 is DFQATT and CDR2 is SNEGSKA in the germline V gene (reference sequence). Trimming removed 3 bases from V and 3 bases from J, with 11 bases in between. The length of the CDR3 is 13 residues. The CDR3 sequence: CSASIFSEETQYF. The CDR3 DNA sequence: TGCAGTGCTAGTATCTTTTCGGAAGAGACCCAGTACTTC.